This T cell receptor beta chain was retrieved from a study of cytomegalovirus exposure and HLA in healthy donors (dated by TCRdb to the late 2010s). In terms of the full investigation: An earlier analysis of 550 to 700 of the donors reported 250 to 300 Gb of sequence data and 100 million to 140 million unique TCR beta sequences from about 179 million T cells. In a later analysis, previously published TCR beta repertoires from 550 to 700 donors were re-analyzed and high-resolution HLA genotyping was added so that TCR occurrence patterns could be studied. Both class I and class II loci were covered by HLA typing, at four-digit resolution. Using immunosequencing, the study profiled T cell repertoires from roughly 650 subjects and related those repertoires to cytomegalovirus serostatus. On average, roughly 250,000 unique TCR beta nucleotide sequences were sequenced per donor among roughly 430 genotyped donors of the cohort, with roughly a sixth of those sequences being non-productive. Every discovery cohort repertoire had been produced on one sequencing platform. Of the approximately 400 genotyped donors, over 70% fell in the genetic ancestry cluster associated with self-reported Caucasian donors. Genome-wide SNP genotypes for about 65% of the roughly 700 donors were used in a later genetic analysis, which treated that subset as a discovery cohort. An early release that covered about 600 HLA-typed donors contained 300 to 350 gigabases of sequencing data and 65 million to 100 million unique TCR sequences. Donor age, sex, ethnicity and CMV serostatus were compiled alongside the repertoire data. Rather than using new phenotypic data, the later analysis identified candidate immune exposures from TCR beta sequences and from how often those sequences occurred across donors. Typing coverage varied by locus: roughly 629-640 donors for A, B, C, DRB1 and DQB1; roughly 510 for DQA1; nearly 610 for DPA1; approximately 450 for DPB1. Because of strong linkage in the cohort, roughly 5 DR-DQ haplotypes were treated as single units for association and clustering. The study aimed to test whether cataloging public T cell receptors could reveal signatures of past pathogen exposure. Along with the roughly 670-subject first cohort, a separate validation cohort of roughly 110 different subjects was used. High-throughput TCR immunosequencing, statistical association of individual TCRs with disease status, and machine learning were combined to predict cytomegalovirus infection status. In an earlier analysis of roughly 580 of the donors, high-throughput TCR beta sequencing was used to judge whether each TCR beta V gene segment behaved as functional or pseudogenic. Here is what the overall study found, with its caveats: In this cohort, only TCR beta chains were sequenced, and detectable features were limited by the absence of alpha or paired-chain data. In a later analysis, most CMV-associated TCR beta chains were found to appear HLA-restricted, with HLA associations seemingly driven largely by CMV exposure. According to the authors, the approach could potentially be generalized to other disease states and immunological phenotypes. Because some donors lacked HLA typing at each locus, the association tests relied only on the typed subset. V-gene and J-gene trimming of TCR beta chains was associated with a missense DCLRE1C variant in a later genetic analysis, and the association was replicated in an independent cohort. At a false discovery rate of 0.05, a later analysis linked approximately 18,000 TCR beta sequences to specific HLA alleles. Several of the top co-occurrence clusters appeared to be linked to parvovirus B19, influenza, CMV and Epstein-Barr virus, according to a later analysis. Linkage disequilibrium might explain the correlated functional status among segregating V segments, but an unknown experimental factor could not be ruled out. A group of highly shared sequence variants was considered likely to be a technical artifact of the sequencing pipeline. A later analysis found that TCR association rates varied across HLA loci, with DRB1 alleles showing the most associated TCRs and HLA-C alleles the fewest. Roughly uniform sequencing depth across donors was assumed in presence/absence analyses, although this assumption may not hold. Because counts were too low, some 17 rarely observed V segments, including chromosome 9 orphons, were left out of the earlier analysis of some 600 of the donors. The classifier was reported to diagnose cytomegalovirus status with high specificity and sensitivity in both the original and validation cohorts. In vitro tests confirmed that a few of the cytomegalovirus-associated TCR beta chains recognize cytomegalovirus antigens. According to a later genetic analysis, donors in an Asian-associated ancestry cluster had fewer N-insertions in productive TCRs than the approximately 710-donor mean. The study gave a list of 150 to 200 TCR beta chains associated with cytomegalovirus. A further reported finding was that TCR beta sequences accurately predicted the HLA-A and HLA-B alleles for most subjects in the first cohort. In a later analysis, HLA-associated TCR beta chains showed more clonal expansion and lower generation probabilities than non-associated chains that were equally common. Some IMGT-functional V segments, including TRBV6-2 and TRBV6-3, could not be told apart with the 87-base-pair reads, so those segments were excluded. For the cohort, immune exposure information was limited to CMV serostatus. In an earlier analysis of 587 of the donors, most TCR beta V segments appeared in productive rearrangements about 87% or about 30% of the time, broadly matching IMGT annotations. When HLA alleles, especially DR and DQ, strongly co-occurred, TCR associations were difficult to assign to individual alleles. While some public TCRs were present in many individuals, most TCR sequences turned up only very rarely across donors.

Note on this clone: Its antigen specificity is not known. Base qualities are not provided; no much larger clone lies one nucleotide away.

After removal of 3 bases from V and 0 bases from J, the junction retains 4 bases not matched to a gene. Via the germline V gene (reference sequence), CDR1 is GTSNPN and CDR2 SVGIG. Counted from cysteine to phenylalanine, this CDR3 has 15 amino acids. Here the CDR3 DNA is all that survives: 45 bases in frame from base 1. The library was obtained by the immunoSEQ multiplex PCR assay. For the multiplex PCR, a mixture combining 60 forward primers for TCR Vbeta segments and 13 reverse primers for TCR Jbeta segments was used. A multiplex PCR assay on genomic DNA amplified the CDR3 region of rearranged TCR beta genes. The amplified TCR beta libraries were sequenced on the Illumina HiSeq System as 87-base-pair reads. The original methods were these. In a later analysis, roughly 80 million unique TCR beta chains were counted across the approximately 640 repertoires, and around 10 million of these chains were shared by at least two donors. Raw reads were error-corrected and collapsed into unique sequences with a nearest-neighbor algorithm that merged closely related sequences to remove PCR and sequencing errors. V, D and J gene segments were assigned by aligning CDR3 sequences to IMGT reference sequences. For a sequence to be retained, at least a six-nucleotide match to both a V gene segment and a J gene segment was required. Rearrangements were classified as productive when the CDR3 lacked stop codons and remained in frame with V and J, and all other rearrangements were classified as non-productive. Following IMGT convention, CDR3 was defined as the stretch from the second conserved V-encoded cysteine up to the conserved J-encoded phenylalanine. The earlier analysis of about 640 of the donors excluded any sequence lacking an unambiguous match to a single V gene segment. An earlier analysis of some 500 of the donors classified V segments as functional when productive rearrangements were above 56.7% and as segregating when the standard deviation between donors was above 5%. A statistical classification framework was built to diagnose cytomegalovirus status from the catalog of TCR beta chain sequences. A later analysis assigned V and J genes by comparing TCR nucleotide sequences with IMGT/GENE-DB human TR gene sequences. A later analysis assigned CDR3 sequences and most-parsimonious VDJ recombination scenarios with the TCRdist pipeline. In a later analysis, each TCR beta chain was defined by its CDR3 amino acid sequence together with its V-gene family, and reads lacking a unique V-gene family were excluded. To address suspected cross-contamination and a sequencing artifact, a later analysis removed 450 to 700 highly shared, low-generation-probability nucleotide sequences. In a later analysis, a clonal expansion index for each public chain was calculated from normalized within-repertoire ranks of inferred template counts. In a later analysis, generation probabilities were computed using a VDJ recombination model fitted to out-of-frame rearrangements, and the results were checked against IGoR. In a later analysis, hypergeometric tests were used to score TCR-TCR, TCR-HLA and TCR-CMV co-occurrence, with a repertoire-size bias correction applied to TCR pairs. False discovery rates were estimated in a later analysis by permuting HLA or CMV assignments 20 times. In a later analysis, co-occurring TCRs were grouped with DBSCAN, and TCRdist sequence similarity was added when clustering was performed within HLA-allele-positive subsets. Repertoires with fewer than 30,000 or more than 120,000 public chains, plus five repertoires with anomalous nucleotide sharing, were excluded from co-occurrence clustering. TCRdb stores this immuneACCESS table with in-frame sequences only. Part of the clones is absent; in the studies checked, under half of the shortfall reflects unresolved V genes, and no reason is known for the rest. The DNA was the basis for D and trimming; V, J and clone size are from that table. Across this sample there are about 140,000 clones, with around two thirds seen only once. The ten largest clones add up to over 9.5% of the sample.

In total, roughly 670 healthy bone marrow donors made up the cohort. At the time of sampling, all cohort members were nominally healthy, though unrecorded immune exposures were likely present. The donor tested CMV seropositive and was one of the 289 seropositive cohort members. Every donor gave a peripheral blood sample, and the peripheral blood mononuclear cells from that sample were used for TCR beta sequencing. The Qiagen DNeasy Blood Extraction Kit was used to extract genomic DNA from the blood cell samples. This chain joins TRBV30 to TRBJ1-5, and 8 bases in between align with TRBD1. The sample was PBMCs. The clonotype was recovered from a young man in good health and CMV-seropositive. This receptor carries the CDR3 CAWRTGENSNQPQHF. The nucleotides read TGTGCCTGGAGGACAGGGGAAAATAGCAATCAGCCCCAGCATTTT.